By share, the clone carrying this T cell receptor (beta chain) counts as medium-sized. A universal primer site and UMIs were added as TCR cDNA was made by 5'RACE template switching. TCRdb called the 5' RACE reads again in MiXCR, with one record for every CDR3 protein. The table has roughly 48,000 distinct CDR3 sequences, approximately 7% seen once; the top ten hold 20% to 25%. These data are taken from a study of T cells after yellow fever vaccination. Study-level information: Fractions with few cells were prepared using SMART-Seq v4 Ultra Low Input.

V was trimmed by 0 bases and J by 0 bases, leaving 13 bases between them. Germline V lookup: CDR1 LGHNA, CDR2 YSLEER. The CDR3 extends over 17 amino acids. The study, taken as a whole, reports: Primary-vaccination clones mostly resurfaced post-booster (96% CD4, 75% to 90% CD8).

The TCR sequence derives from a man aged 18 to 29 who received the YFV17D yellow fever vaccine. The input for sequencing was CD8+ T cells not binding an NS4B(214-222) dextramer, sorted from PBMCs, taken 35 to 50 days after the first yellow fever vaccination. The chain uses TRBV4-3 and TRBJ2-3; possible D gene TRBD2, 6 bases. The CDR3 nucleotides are TGCGCCAGCAGCCAAGATATAGGGACTTCAAGCACAGATACGCAGTATTTT. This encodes CASSQDIGTSSTDTQYF.